Ten or more counts support the clone carrying this T cell receptor (beta chain). Antigen: not known. Sequencing libraries for TCR beta were prepared with iRepertoire HTBI primers and Arm-PCR of CDR3 regions. TCRdb analysed the multiplex PCR reads with MiXCR anew, one entry per CDR3 protein. The sample consists of 400,000 to 500,000 distinct CDR3 sequences, about 21% of them appearing once. V was pared by 3 bases and J by 0 bases, with 11 bases between. The germline gives CDR1 MNHEY, CDR2 SMNVEV (reference sequence). The length of the CDR3 is 15 residues. Time point: persistent/refractory GD, antithyroid drugs over 5 years with positive TRAb. PBMC-extracted RNA yielded the TCR library. These data belong to a study of regulatory T cells in long-lasting Graves disease. At the level of the study: It was over 5 years of antithyroid drugs, with positive TSH receptor antibodies, that meant persistent Graves' disease.

General study findings and limits: Accuracy may have been reduced by the small sample size. No thyroid tissue was studied; the work used peripheral blood only. Persistent disease preferred TRBV28, TRBJ1-2 and TRBJ2-5.

Sample: peripheral blood mononuclear cells (PBMCs), taken when the disease was refractory, from a patient treated with antithyroid drugs. The sequence was obtained from a female donor with Graves disease. This chain connects TRBV27 to TRBJ2-5; D remains ambiguous. The CDR3 sequence is CASSFSRAYQETQYF. CDR3 nucleotides: TGTGCCAGCAGTTTTTCCCGGGCTTACCAAGAGACCCAGTACTTC.